The 14 T cell receptor beta chains reported below all come from one sample, sequenced in a study of regulatory T cells in long-lasting Graves disease. Specified time point: newly diagnosed GD, antithyroid drugs for less than 3 months. The TCR library was made from RNA that had been extracted from PBMCs in TRIzol. Arm-PCR with iRepertoire HTBI primers amplified the CDR3 regions for these TCR beta libraries. TCRdb processed the multiplex PCR reads anew with MiXCR; each CDR3 protein has one entry. The data contain around 470,000 distinct CDR3 sequences, about 15% of them seen just once; the ten biggest clones take up approximately 17%. This sample also belongs to another study, concerning T cells in Graves' hyperthyroidism and ophthalmopathy.

The material was peripheral blood mononuclear cells (PBMCs), obtained at new diagnosis, from a patient treated with antithyroid drugs. The source of these receptors is a woman between 45 and 60 years old with Graves disease.

This clonotype was seen repeatedly, ten times or more. The V call is TRBV20-1, the J call TRBJ1-2, with D unresolved. Looked up from germline, CDR1 is DFQATT and CDR2 is SNEGSKA (reference sequence). This CDR3 is built from 11 residues. Trimming removed 3 bases from V and 6 bases from J, with 8 bases in between. The CDR3 DNA sequence: TGCAGTGCTAGTTTGACAAATGGCTACACCTTC. Its translation is CSASLTNGYTF.

At least ten counts were recorded for this clonotype. The chain recombines TRBV12-3 or TRBV12-4 with TRBJ2-2; 7 bases agree with TRBD2. This CDR3 spans 14 amino acids. V was clipped by 3 bases and J by 4 bases; unmatched bases: 2. In nucleotides, the CDR3 is TGTGCCAGCAGTTTCGGGACTACCACCGGGGAGCTGTTTTTT. The encoded protein is CASSFGTTTGELFF.

This clonotype was picked up many times. V is TRBV28 and J is TRBJ2-7, with 8 positions matching TRBD1. Trimming took 7 bases from V and 2 from J; bases not matched to a gene: 7. In germline, CDR1 is MDHEN, CDR2 SYDVKM. This CDR3 has 14 amino acids. CDR3 sequence (DNA): TGTGCCAGCACTGGACAGGGTACCCCCTACGAGCAGTACTTC. Its translation: CASTGQGTPYEQYF.

This clonotype occurred a few times. V usage is TRBV4-2 and J usage is TRBJ2-1; D may be TRBD2 (5 bases). The CDR3 totals 17 residues. V shed 1 base and J shed 4 bases, with 17 bases lying between them. CDR1 and CDR2 from the germline V gene are LGHNA and YNFKEQ. The DNA for the CDR3 is TGTGCCAGCAGCCAAGTCGTAGGGCCCCCGGGGTACAATGAGCAGTTCTTC. Amino acids: CASSQVVGPPGYNEQFF.

The count of this clonotype is one. This clone may be a read error of a much larger clone one base away. The chain uses TRBV6-1 and TRBJ1-1, with TRBD1 matching 8 bases. This CDR3 comprises 17 residues. Germline loops: CDR1 MNHNS, CDR2 SASEGT. This chain's CDR3 is CAGRSRAGGGLGTEAFF. CDR3 nucleotide sequence: TGTGCCGGCAGGTCCCGTGCAGGGGGCGGCCTGGGCACTGAAGCTTTCTTT.

This chain links TRBV19 with TRBJ1-1; 9 bases align to TRBD1. J gave up 5 bases and V 6 bases, and 13 bases lay outside the gene matches. This CDR3 region has 16 residues. Germline V gives CDR1 LNHDA, CDR2 SQIVND (reference sequence). The CDR3: CASSTYRDRVITEAFF. CDR3 bases: TGTGCCAGTAGCACTTACCGGGACAGGGTTATAACTGAAGCTTTCTTT. The whole variable domain, filled in from reference TRBV19 and TRBJ1-1, reads DGGITQSPKYLFRKEGQNVTLSCEQNLNHDAMYWYRQDPGQGLRLIYYSQIVNDFQKGDIAEGYSVSREKKESFPLTVTSAQKNPTAFYLCASSTYRDRVITEAFFGQGTRLTVV.

Concerning this clonotype itself: This may be a read error, as it is one base from a much larger clone. The chain recombines TRBV10-3 with TRBJ2-7; TRBD2 might be the D (6 bases). The CDR3 is 15 residues long. The germline V and J ends were trimmed by 0 bases and 7 bases, with 16 bases remaining between them. Germline CDR1 reads ENHRY; CDR2 reads SYGVKD. As DNA, the CDR3 is TGTGCCATCAGTGAGTCGGTACTAGCCTACAATGAGCAGTACTTC. Amino acids: CAISESVLAYNEQYF.

This clonotype was picked up many times. The chain uses TRBV6-1 and TRBJ1-1, with a possible D match to TRBD1 (6 bases). The CDR3 length is 14 residues. Between the trimmed V and J ends, which lost 4 bases and 0 bases, there was a span of 9 bases. CDR1 and CDR2 from the germline V gene are MNHNS and SASEGT. CDR3 sequence (DNA): TGTGCCAGCAGTGTGGACAGACTGAACACTGAAGCTTTCTTT. Translated, it gives CASSVDRLNTEAFF.

This clonotype was recorded many times. This chain joins TRBV12-3 or TRBV12-4 and TRBJ2-5; 7 positions match TRBD2. The CDR3 has 13 amino acids. After removal of 5 bases from V and 1 base from J, the junction contained 1 base not matched to a gene. The CDR3 protein is CASSASGQETQYF. Here the CDR3 DNA reads TGTGCCAGCAGTGCTAGCGGCCAAGAGACCCAGTACTTC.

This clonotype appeared once. The chain is built from TRBV6-2 or TRBV6-3 and TRBJ2-5; perhaps TRBD1 as D (6 bases). The length of the CDR3 is 15 residues. The V and J ends lost 5 bases and 2 bases respectively, with 15 bases between them. CDR1 and CDR2 (germline): MNHEY, SVGEGT. CDR3 region: CASSGGRAGQETQYF. The CDR3 nucleotides read TGTGCCAGCAGTGGGGGCAGGGCAGGGCAAGAGACCCAGTACTTC.

This clonotype was seen ten or more times. The junction does not match germline at one end; this may be a read error. CDR3 amino acids: CASSERTSGRTGGGF. CDR3 sequence (DNA): TGTGCCAGCAGTGAAAGGACTAGCGGGAGGACTGGCGGGGGCTTC. The chain employs TRBV2 and TRBJ2-5; 14 nucleotides match TRBD2. From germline, CDR1 is SNHLY and CDR2 FYNNEI. The length of the CDR3 is 15 residues.

This clonotype has a count of ten or more. This rearrangement joins TRBV12-3 or TRBV12-4 to TRBJ1-3; D is perhaps TRBD1 (5 bases). The CDR3 runs to 15 residues. V was trimmed by 5 bases and J by 2 bases, leaving 13 bases between them. The CDR3 DNA sequence: TGTGCCAGCAGTAGGGACCTCATAGCTGGAAACACCATATATTTT. This gives the protein CASSRDLIAGNTIYF.

This clonotype was seen many times. The chain links TRBV27 to TRBJ2-1; D unresolved. Trimming cost V 0 bases and J 7 bases, with 25 bases left between them. This CDR3 spans 19 amino acids. Germline lookup yields CDR1 MNHEY and CDR2 SMNVEV (reference sequence). CDR3 DNA: TGTGCCAGCAGTTTATCCGAAACCCGACGCGTTAGGGCGGATAATGAGCAGTTCTTC. Its translation is CASSLSETRRVRADNEQFF.

This clonotype was seen many times. The chain combines TRBV28 with TRBJ1-1; D ambiguous. Germline V gene lookup returns CDR1 MDHEN and CDR2 SYDVKM. The V and J ends lost 2 bases and 5 bases respectively, with 9 bases between them. This CDR3 is 13 amino acids long. For the CDR3, the DNA is TGTGCCAGCAGTTTAGGTTCGTGGACTGAAGCTTTCTTT. It translates to CASSLGSWTEAFF.